This T cell receptor beta chain was observed in a study of blood T cells in healthy people across ages. Study-level points and caveats: PBMCs were not sorted, which prevented a conclusive comparison of naive versus antigen-experienced cells.

Drawing of peripheral blood yielded about 10 milliliters from each donor. There were at least 6 micrograms of total RNA extracted from every sample. In the case of this clonotype: Antigen specificity is unknown.

The CDR3 is made up of 15 amino acids. Germline V gives CDR1 SGHTA, CDR2 FQGNSA. It was with a sample-barcoded 5' primer and a J-beta primer mix that a second PCR of roughly 7 to 12 cycles was run. Each cDNA molecule, via a template-switch adaptor with 12 random nucleotides, was tagged. TCRdb passed the 5' RACE reads through MiXCR, listing each CDR3 protein once. The table records over 450,000 distinct CDR3 sequences, around 24% of them present only once. This sample also appeared in a second study, on T cells of mothers and their children.

Sample: blood. The chain links TRBV7-2 to TRBJ2-5; 8 positions match TRBD1. The DNA end lines up better with TRBJ2-7; the J call may be wrong. The TCR sequence derives from a boy aged 10-17 years in good health. In nucleotides, the CDR3 is TGTGCCAGCAGCTCCCGGACAGGGTATGGCTACGAGCAGTACTTC. It encodes CASSSRTGYGYEQYF.